This T cell receptor beta chain was captured by sequencing in a study of cytomegalovirus exposure and HLA in healthy donors (dated by TCRdb to about 2017). In the study overall: In an earlier analysis of some 610 of the donors, roughly 300 Gb of sequence data and 90 million to 130 million unique TCR beta sequences from 180 million or so T cells were reported. Donor age, sex, ethnicity and CMV serostatus were collected together with the repertoire data. The study aimed to test whether cataloging public T cell receptors could reveal signatures of past pathogen exposure. In an earlier analysis of 550 to 700 of the donors, high-throughput TCR beta sequencing was used to judge whether each TCR beta V gene segment behaved as functional or pseudogenic. Along with the roughly 700-subject first cohort, a separate validation cohort of approximately 110 different subjects was used. The genetic ancestry cluster associated with self-reported Caucasian donors included 65% to 90% of the roughly 390 genotyped donors. Because of strong linkage in the cohort, roughly five DR-DQ haplotypes were treated as single units for association and clustering. A later genetic analysis took genome-wide SNP genotypes for about 65% of the 666 donors and used that subset as a discovery cohort. To predict cytomegalovirus infection status, the study brought together high-throughput TCR immunosequencing, statistical association of individual TCRs with disease status, and machine learning. Among approximately 370 genotyped donors of the cohort, an average of around 250,000 unique TCR beta nucleotide sequences was sequenced per donor, of which about 18% were non-productive. The T cell repertoires of around 730 subjects were profiled by immunosequencing and related to cytomegalovirus serostatus. Every discovery cohort repertoire had been produced on one sequencing platform. A later analysis re-analyzed previously published TCR beta repertoires from 666 donors and added high-resolution HLA genotyping to study TCR occurrence patterns. Typing coverage differed by locus: A, B, C, DRB1 and DQB1 were typed in roughly 629-630 donors, DQA1 in approximately 520, DPA1 in around 610, and DPB1 in approximately 450. An early release covering roughly 640 HLA-typed donors comprised approximately 290 gigabases of sequencing data and 85 million to 100 million unique TCR sequences. The later analysis used no new phenotypic data to find candidate immune exposures, relying instead on TCR beta sequences and their occurrence across donors. Both class I and class II loci were covered by HLA typing, at four-digit resolution. What the research found in general, with its limitations: At a false discovery rate of 0.05, a later analysis linked under 20,000 TCR beta sequences to specific HLA alleles. A cluster of highly shared sequence variants was judged likely to represent a technical artifact of the sequencing pipeline. Linkage disequilibrium might explain the correlated functional status among segregating V segments, but an unknown experimental factor could not be ruled out. The authors suggested that the approach could potentially be generalized to other disease states and immunological phenotypes. The earlier analysis of approximately 540 of the donors excluded roughly 16 rarely observed V segments, including chromosome 9 orphons, because counts were too low. A later genetic analysis associated a missense DCLRE1C variant with V-gene and J-gene trimming of TCR beta chains, and an independent cohort replicated the association. HLA typing was unavailable for some donors at each locus, so association tests used only the typed subset. In a later analysis, several top co-occurrence clusters were reported to appear linked to parvovirus B19, influenza, CMV and Epstein-Barr virus. CMV serostatus was the only immune exposure information available for the cohort. The 87-base-pair reads could not distinguish some IMGT-functional V segments, including TRBV6-2 and TRBV6-3, so those segments were excluded. In a later analysis, most CMV-associated TCR beta chains were found to appear HLA-restricted, with HLA associations seemingly driven largely by CMV exposure. In an earlier analysis of 587 of the donors, most TCR beta V segments appeared in productive rearrangements about 87% or about 30% of the time, broadly matching IMGT annotations. In a later analysis, the rate of TCR association differed among HLA loci, with DRB1 alleles having the most associated TCRs and HLA-C alleles having the fewest. The classifier was reported to diagnose cytomegalovirus status with high specificity and sensitivity in both the original and validation cohorts. In vitro tests confirmed that a few of the cytomegalovirus-associated TCR beta chains recognize cytomegalovirus antigens. A total of fewer than 200 TCR beta chains were listed by the study as associated with cytomegalovirus. Most TCR sequences were observed very rarely across donors, whereas some public TCRs were present in many individuals. A later analysis found that HLA-associated TCR beta chains were more clonally expanded and had lower generation probabilities than equally common non-associated chains. Roughly uniform sequencing depth across donors was assumed in presence/absence analyses, although this assumption may not hold. In a later genetic analysis, fewer N-insertions in productive TCRs were reported among donors in an Asian-associated ancestry cluster than the 666-donor mean. When HLA alleles, especially DR and DQ, strongly co-occurred, TCR associations were difficult to assign to individual alleles. Only TCR beta chains were sequenced in this cohort, and the absence of alpha or paired-chain data limited detectable features. A further reported finding was that TCR beta sequences accurately predicted the HLA-A and HLA-B alleles for most subjects in the first cohort.

Counted from cysteine to phenylalanine, this CDR3 has 13 amino acids. Only CDR3 DNA remains: 39 bases, in frame from the first base. A distance of 9 bases separates the germline ends of V and J, which lose 0 bases and 9 bases respectively. The germline V gene yields SGHAT for CDR1 and FQNNGV for CDR2. This clone was picked up a small number of times. The specificity of this receptor is unknown. Per-nucleotide qualities are absent, and no much larger clonotype sits a single base away. The cohort comprised more than 550 healthy bone marrow donors. Cohort members were all nominally healthy when sampled, although unrecorded immune exposures were likely present. The donor tested CMV seropositive, placing the donor among the 290 or so seropositive members of the cohort. Every donor gave a peripheral blood sample, and the peripheral blood mononuclear cells from that sample were used for TCR beta sequencing. Genomic DNA extraction from the blood cell samples was performed with the Qiagen DNeasy Blood Extraction Kit.

The receptor library was made with the immunoSEQ multiplex PCR assay. For the multiplex PCR, a mixture combining 60 forward primers for TCR Vbeta segments and 13 reverse primers for TCR Jbeta segments was used. Amplification of the CDR3 region of rearranged TCR beta genes was performed with a multiplex PCR assay on genomic DNA. The amplified TCR beta libraries were sequenced on the Illumina HiSeq System as 87-base-pair reads. Under the source paper's analysis protocol: A later analysis tallied around 82 million unique TCR beta chains across the 666 repertoires, and around 9.9 million of those chains were shared by two or more donors. Raw reads were error-corrected and collapsed into unique sequences by a nearest-neighbor algorithm in which closely related sequences were merged to remove PCR and sequencing errors. To assign V, D and J gene segments, CDR3 sequences were aligned to IMGT reference sequences. For a sequence to be retained, a match of at least six nucleotides to both a V gene segment and a J gene segment was required. Rearrangements were called productive when the CDR3 lacked stop codons and stayed in frame with V and J; all others were non-productive. Following IMGT convention, CDR3 was defined as the stretch from the second conserved V-encoded cysteine to the conserved J-encoded phenylalanine. In an earlier analysis of roughly 610 of the donors, sequences lacking an unambiguous match to a single V gene segment were excluded. An earlier analysis of fewer than 750 of the donors classified V segments as functional when productive rearrangements were above 56.7% and as segregating when the standard deviation between donors was above 5%. A statistical classification framework was built to diagnose cytomegalovirus status from the catalog of TCR beta chain sequences. V and J gene assignment, in a later analysis, came from comparing TCR nucleotide sequences with IMGT/GENE-DB human TR gene sequences. The TCRdist pipeline was used in a later analysis to assign CDR3 sequences and most-parsimonious VDJ recombination scenarios. In a later analysis, every TCR beta chain was defined by the combination of its CDR3 amino acid sequence and its V-gene family, and reads without a unique V-gene family were dropped. A later analysis removed 450 to 600 highly shared, low-generation-probability nucleotide sequences to deal with suspected cross-contamination and a sequencing artifact. A later analysis calculated a clonal expansion index for each public chain from normalized within-repertoire ranks of inferred template counts. In a later analysis, generation probabilities were computed using a VDJ recombination model fitted to out-of-frame rearrangements, and the results were checked against IGoR. In a later analysis, TCR-TCR, TCR-HLA and TCR-CMV co-occurrence was scored with hypergeometric tests, and a repertoire-size bias correction was applied to TCR pairs. To estimate false discovery rates, a later analysis permuted the HLA or CMV assignments 20 times. A later analysis grouped co-occurring TCRs with DBSCAN, adding TCRdist sequence similarity when clustering within HLA-allele-positive subsets. Repertoires with fewer than 30,000 or more than 120,000 public chains were left out of co-occurrence clustering, as were a few repertoires with anomalous nucleotide sharing. As stored in TCRdb, this immuneACCESS dataset retains in-frame rearrangements with V and J assigned. A fraction of the clones does not appear; measured against another copy, unresolved V genes explain less than half of the discrepancy, and the remainder lacks a known reason. V and J calls and clone size follow that table, whereas D and trimming were derived from the DNA. This sample comprises 150,000 to 200,000 clones, about 9% of them detected only once. The ten biggest clones cover 1% to 1.5% of the sample.

The chain links TRBV11-2 with TRBJ2-1; perhaps TRBD2 is the D gene, with 5 bases matching. This sequence was found in a woman in her 30s in good health and CMV-seropositive. Material for sequencing was PBMCs. The bases are TGTGCCAGCAGCTTAGATGGAGGTAGTGAGCAGTTCTTC. The resulting protein is CASSLDGGSEQFF.